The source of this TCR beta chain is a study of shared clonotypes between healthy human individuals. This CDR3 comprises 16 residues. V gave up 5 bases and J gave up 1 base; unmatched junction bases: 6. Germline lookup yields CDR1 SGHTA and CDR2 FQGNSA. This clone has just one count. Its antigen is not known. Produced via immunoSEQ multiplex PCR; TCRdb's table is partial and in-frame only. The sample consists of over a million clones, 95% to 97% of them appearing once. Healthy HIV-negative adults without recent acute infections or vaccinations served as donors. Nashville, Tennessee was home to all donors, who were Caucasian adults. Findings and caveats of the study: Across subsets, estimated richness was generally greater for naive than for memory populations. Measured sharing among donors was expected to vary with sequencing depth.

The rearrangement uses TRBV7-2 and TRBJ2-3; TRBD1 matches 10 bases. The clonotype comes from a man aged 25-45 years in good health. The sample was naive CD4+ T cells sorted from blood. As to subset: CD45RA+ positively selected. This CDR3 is CASSQRQGAGTDTQYF. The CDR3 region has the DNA TGTGCCAGCAGCCAAAGACAGGGGGCAGGCACAGATACGCAGTATTTT.